This entry lists 19 T cell receptor beta chains sequenced from one sample in a study of cytomegalovirus exposure and HLA in healthy donors (dated 2017 in TCRdb). Library prep was done by the immunoSEQ multiplex PCR assay. For the multiplex PCR, a mixture combining 60 forward primers for TCR Vbeta segments and 13 reverse primers for TCR Jbeta segments was used. The immuneACCESS repertoire file appears here via TCRdb, limited to in-frame rearrangements. These files lack a portion of the clones; in checked studies, under half of the deficit traces to unresolved V genes, and the cause of the others is not known. Here the sample has about 180,000 clones; around 80% occur a single time. Of the sample, roughly 2% is held by the ten largest clones. Input material: PBMCs. These receptors originate from a woman in her 30s in good health and CMV-seronegative.

The chain employs TRBV6-5 and TRBJ1-1; possible D gene TRBD1, 6 bases. This CDR3 is 15 amino acids long. V was trimmed by 5 bases and J by 0 bases, leaving 13 bases between them. Germline V gene data show CDR1 as MNHEY and CDR2 as SVGAGI. The CDR3 sequence: CASSPLTGLNTEAFF. The CDR3 DNA reads as TGTGCCAGCAGTCCGCTGACAGGTTTGAACACTGAAGCTTTCTTT.

This clone has a handful of counts. The chain carries TRBV5-4 and TRBJ1-1, with TRBD1 matching 8 bases. This CDR3 comprises 14 residues. Germline CDR1 SGHNT, CDR2 YYREEE (reference sequence). V lost 4 bases and J lost 2; bases outside the gene matches: 4. The CDR3 sequence is CASSLGQVNTEAFF. CDR3 coding DNA: TGTGCCAGCAGCCTGGGACAGGTAAACACTGAAGCTTTCTTT.

This chain uses TRBV10-3 with TRBJ1-5, with TRBD1 identical over 8 bases. Germline V gene data show CDR1 as ENHRY and CDR2 as SYGVKD. V lost 5 bases and J lost 7; bases outside the gene matches: 7. This CDR3 is 14 amino acids long. The CDR3 nucleotides are TGTGCCATCAGTCCGGACAGGGCGAGGCAGCCCCAGCATTTT. Protein sequence: CAISPDRARQPQHF.

This clone was recorded once. The chain links TRBV11-2 to TRBJ1-6; D might be TRBD1 (6 bases). The CDR3 loop spans 15 amino acids. V lost 3 bases and J 10 bases, leaving 16 bases between the germline ends. The germline gives CDR1 SGHAT, CDR2 FQNNGV. As DNA, the CDR3 is TGTGCCAGCAGCTTGTCGGCGGGGGCGTCCTCACCCCTCCACTTT. Its translation: CASSLSAGASSPLHF. The full variable domain, in which reference TRBV11-2 and TRBJ1-6 provide the parts outside the CDR3, is EAGVAQSPRYKIIEKRQSVAFWCNPISGHATLYWYQQILGQGPKLLIQFQNNGVVDDSQLPKDRFSAERLKGVDSTLKIQPAKLEDSAVYLCASSLSAGASSPLHFGNGTRLTVT.

This chain uses TRBV28 with TRBJ2-1; a possible D gene is TRBD2 (7 bases). Germline V lookup: CDR1 MDHEN, CDR2 SYDVKM. This CDR3 contains 16 residues. V gave up 1 base and J gave up 8 bases, with 18 bases separating them. The CDR3 nucleotides read TGTGCCAGCAGTTTATCGGGGGGCGGCCGGGAATATGAGCAGTTCTTC. Translation gives CASSLSGGGREYEQFF.

This chain joins TRBV27 and TRBJ2-1; maybe TRBD2 (6 bases). The CDR3 sequence is 17 residues long. V was pared by 3 bases and J by 2 bases, with 17 bases between. Germline CDR1 is MNHEY and CDR2 is SMNVEV (reference sequence). This CDR3 is CASSFGSGWTTYNEQFF. CDR3 DNA sequence: TGTGCCAGCAGTTTCGGGAGCGGATGGACAACCTACAATGAGCAGTTCTTC.

This chain connects TRBV27 to TRBJ2-1; 7 bases agree with TRBD1. Losses at the gene ends were 4 bases for V and 3 bases for J; bases not matched to a gene: 6. Per germline, CDR1 MNHEY and CDR2 SMNVEV (reference sequence). The CDR3 consists of 15 residues. The CDR3 region is CASSSARDSYNEQFF. Written as DNA, the CDR3 is TGTGCCAGCAGTTCTGCTCGGGACAGCTACAATGAGCAGTTCTTC.

The chain carries TRBV4-3 and TRBJ2-1, with D perhaps matching TRBD2 (5 bases). The germline V gene has CDR1 LGHNA and CDR2 YSLEER. Trimming left V 1 base short and J 6 bases short, with 7 bases between. The CDR3 covers 13 residues. The CDR3 DNA reads as TGCGCCAGCAGCCAAGGACGGGGCAATGAGCAGTTCTTC. It codes for CASSQGRGNEQFF.

This clone was counted once. The chain uses TRBV29-1 and TRBJ2-7, with a weak D call TRBD1 (6 bases). The CDR3 length is 14 residues. The germline V and J ends were trimmed by 3 bases and 2 bases, with 14 bases remaining between them. The V gene's germline CDR1 is SQVTM and CDR2 ANQGSEA. CDR3 amino acids: CSVETGRDTYEQYF. In nucleotides, the CDR3 is TGCAGCGTTGAGACCGGCCGGGACACCTACGAGCAGTACTTC.

This chain connects TRBV15 to TRBJ1-2; no reliable D call. The V gene lost 5 bases and the J gene lost 0 bases, with 16 bases spanning the gap. Germline values: CDR1 LNHNV, CDR2 YYDKDF (reference sequence). CDR3 length equals 16 residues. CDR3 sequence (DNA): TGTGCCACCAGCCCCGAAGGCAGGCCTCCTAACTATGGCTACACCTTC. This gives the protein CATSPEGRPPNYGYTF.

This chain joins TRBV6-5 and TRBJ2-2; 10 nucleotides match TRBD1. The ends lost 6 bases at V and 6 bases at J; junction bases unmatched: 4. Per the germline V gene, CDR1 is MNHEY and CDR2 is SVGAGI. The length of the CDR3 is 14 residues. The CDR3 reads CASSPGQGAGELFF. The DNA for the CDR3 is TGTGCCAGCAGCCCCGGACAGGGGGCCGGGGAGCTGTTTTTT.

V gene TRBV28 combines with J gene TRBJ2-2; D ambiguous. The germline V gene encodes CDR1 MDHEN and CDR2 SYDVKM. V lost 8 bases and J lost 2, with 6 bases in between. This CDR3 is 12 amino acids long. CDR3 coding DNA: TGTGCCAGCTTAGTAAACACCGGGGAGCTGTTTTTT. It translates to CASLVNTGELFF.

The rearrangement uses TRBV4-1 and TRBJ1-4, with no clear D. Germline V gives CDR1 MGHRA, CDR2 YSYEKL. V lost 0 bases and J lost 3, with 8 bases in between. This CDR3 has 15 amino acids. In nucleotides, the CDR3 is TGCGCCAGCAGCCAAGATGGTACAGCTAATGAAAAACTGTTTTTT. This translates into CASSQDGTANEKLFF.

Remarks on this clone: Germline and junction disagree at one end, which may indicate a read error. This chain connects TRBV30 to TRBJ2-4; 7 nucleotides agree with TRBD1. The CDR3 has 15 amino acids. The V gene's germline CDR1 is GTSNPN and CDR2 SVGIG (reference sequence). The CDR3 loop is CAWSRDRAIGNSQYF. The CDR3 coding sequence is TGTGCCTGGAGCCGTGACAGGGCGATTGGAAACAGTCAGTACTTC.

This clone was observed a handful of times. The chain links TRBV19 to TRBJ2-7; D may be TRBD1 (5 bases). This CDR3 is built from 11 residues. V shed 8 bases and J shed 3 bases, with 8 bases lying between them. CDR1 LNHDA and CDR2 SQIVND come from the germline V gene (reference sequence). The CDR3 spells CASQGVYEQYF. CDR3 DNA sequence: TGTGCCAGTCAAGGGGTCTACGAGCAGTACTTC. Using reference TRBV19 and TRBJ2-7 for the parts outside the CDR3, the full variable domain is DGGITQSPKYLFRKEGQNVTLSCEQNLNHDAMYWYRQDPGQGLRLIYYSQIVNDFQKGDIAEGYSVSREKKESFPLTVTSAQKNPTAFYLCASQGVYEQYFGPGTRLTVT.

The rearrangement uses TRBV28 and TRBJ1-5; TRBD1 might be the D (6 bases). There are 13 residues in the CDR3. Germline V gives CDR1 MDHEN, CDR2 SYDVKM. Trimming removed 8 bases from V and 10 bases from J, with 18 bases in between. In DNA form, the CDR3 reads TGTGCCAGCTTAAGTACAGGGAATTTTCCCCAGCATTTT. As protein: CASLSTGNFPQHF.

The chain employs TRBV4-3 and TRBJ1-2; tentatively, D is TRBD1 (6 bases). Germline V gene data show CDR1 as LGHNA and CDR2 as YSLEER. CDR3 length: 14 residues. V was clipped by 1 base and J by 8 bases, with 14 bases between them. CDR3 DNA: TGCGCCAGCAGCCAAGCCGACAGGTGGGGCGGCTACACCTTC. Its translation: CASSQADRWGGYTF.

The chain carries TRBV6-5 and TRBJ1-4, with TRBD1 as a possible D gene (6 bases). Germline CDR1 reads MNHEY; CDR2 reads SVGAGI. V was cut by 4 bases and J by 7 bases, with 13 bases left in between. CDR3 length: 14 amino acids. CDR3 loop: CASSSQGEGEKLFF. CDR3 in DNA: TGTGCCAGCAGTTCACAGGGTGAGGGTGAAAAACTGTTTTTT.

The V gene is TRBV11-3, the J gene TRBJ2-2, with D perhaps TRBD1 (7 bases). The germline gives CDR1 SGHNT, CDR2 YENEEA. The CDR3 totals 18 residues. V was trimmed by 5 bases and J by 0 bases, leaving 19 bases between them. The CDR3 region is CASSPGGQTAPNTGELFF. The CDR3 coding sequence is TGTGCCAGCAGCCCCGGGGGACAGACAGCGCCGAACACCGGGGAGCTGTTTTTT.